Shown below are 5 T cell receptor beta chains from a single sample sequenced in a study of shared clonotypes between healthy human individuals. Measured with immunoSEQ multiplex PCR; TCRdb has only the in-frame clones, and not every one. The table has around 200,000 clones, approximately 60% seen once; the top ten hold roughly 10%. Sequenced sample: memory CD4+ T cells sorted from blood. As for subset: CD45RA-negative fraction. These receptor sequences come from a man under 40 in good health.

A single count supports this clone. The CDR3 DNA is TGTGCCAGCAGCTTGGCGTCCCGGGGGAACACCGGGGAGCTGTTTTTT. Protein sequence: CASSLASRGNTGELFF. V usage is TRBV5-4 and J usage is TRBJ2-2; TRBD2 might be the D (5 bases). The germline V and J ends were trimmed by 0 bases and 1 base, with 10 bases remaining between them. The CDR3 covers 16 residues. In germline, CDR1 is SGHNT, CDR2 YYREEE (reference sequence).

This chain uses TRBV13 with TRBJ2-3; D is undetermined. The CDR3 totals 14 residues. The germline CDR1 and CDR2 sequences are PRHDT and FYEKMQ (reference sequence). The germline V and J ends were trimmed by 8 bases and 7 bases, with 19 bases remaining between them. The CDR3 sequence is CASLRRSGYNTQYF. The CDR3 DNA reads TGTGCCAGCCTCCGAAGGAGTGGGTATAATACGCAGTATTTT.

Comment on this clone: Given a much more abundant clone one base away, this may be a read error. V and J are TRBV28 and TRBJ2-2; a possible D gene is TRBD2 (7 bases). Trimming removed 8 bases at V and 4 bases at J, with 17 bases between. The germline gives CDR1 MDHEN, CDR2 SYDVKM. The CDR3 is 15 amino acids. The CDR3 nucleotides are TGTGCCAGCCACGGGGGGCGGGGGTTCACCGGGGAGCTGTTTTTT. Translating gives CASHGGRGFTGELFF. The full variable domain, completed using reference TRBV28 and TRBJ2-2, is DVKVTQSSRYLVKRTGEKVFLECVQDMDHENMFWYRQDPGLGLRLIYFSYDVKMKEKGDIPEGYSVSREKKERFSLILESASTNQTSMYLCASHGGRGFTGELFFGEGSRLTVL.

This clone has just a few counts. The chain uses TRBV18 and TRBJ2-7; D is tentatively TRBD1 or TRBD2 (5 bases each). The CDR3 spans 15 residues. The V and J ends lost 3 bases and 0 bases respectively, with 12 bases between them. CDR1 and CDR2 from the germline V gene are KGHSH and LQKENI. CDR3 loop: CASSPAGASSYEQYF. CDR3 coding DNA: TGTGCCAGCTCACCCGCCGGGGCAAGCTCCTACGAGCAGTACTTC.

The rearrangement links TRBV6-4 to TRBJ2-7, with 12 bases fitting TRBD2. Trimming at V came to 5 bases and at J to 1 base, leaving 3 bases not matched to a gene. This CDR3 has 15 amino acids. Per the germline V gene, CDR1 is MRHNA and CDR2 is SNTAGT. The CDR3 DNA reads as TGTGCCAGCAGTCTAGCGGGAGGGAAATCCTACGAGCAGTACTTC. Its protein is CASSLAGGKSYEQYF.